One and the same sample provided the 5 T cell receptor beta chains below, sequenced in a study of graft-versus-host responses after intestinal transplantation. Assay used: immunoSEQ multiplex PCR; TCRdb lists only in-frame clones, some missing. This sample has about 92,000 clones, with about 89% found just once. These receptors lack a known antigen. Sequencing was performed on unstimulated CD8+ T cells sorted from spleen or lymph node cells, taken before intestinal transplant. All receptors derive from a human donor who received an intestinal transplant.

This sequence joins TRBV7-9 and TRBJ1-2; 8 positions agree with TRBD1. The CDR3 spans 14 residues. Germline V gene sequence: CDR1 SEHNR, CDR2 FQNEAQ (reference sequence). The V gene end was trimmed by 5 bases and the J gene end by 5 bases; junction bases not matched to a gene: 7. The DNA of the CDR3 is TGTGCCAGCAGCCAAGGGACAGGAGTTTATGGCTACACCTTC. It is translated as CASSQGTGVYGYTF. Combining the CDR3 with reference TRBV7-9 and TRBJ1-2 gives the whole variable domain DTGVSQNPRHKITKRGQNVTFRCDPISEHNRLYWYRQTLGQGPEFLTYFQNEAQLEKSRLLSDRFSAERPKGSFSTLEIQRTEQGDSAMYLCASSQGTGVYGYTFGSGTRLTVV.

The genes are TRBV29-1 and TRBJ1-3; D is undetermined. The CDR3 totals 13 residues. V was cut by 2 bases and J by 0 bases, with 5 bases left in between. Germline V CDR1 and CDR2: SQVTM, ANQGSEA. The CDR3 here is CSVEPDSGNTIYF. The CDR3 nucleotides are TGCAGCGTTGAACCAGACTCTGGAAACACCATATATTTT. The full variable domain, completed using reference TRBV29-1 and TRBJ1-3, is SAVISQKPSRDICQRGTSLTIQCQVDSQVTMMFWYRQQPGQSLTLIATANQGSEATYESGFVIDKFPISRPNLTFSTLTVSNMSPEDSSIYLCSVEPDSGNTIYFGEGSWLTVV.

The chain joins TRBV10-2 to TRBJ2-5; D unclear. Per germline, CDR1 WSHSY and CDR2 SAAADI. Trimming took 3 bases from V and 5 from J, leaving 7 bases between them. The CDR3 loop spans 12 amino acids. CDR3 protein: CASSDISETQYF. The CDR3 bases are TGCGCCAGCAGTGACATAAGCGAGACCCAGTACTTC.

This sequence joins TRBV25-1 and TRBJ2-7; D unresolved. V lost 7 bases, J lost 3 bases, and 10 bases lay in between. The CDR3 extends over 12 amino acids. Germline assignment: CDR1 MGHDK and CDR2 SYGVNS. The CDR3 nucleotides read TGTGCCAGCACCGGGCCGTTCTACGAGCAGTACTTC. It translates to CASTGPFYEQYF.

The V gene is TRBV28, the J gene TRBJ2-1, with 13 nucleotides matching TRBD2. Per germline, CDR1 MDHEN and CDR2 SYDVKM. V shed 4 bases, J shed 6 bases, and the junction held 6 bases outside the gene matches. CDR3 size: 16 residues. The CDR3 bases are TGTGCCAGCAGTTCACTAGCGGGAGGGCCGGGCAATGAGCAGTTCTTC. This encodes CASSSLAGGPGNEQFF.